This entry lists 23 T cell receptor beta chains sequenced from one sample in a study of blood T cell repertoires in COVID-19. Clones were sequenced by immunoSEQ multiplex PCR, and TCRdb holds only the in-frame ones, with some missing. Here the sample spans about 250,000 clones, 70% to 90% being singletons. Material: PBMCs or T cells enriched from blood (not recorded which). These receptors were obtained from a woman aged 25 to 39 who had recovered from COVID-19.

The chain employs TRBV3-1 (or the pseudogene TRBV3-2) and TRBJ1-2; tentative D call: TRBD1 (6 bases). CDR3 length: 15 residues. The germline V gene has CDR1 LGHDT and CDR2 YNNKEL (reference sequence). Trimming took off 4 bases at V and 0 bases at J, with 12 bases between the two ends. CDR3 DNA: TGTGCCAGCAGCCCTACCGGACAGACTAACTATGGCTACACCTTC. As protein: CASSPTGQTNYGYTF.

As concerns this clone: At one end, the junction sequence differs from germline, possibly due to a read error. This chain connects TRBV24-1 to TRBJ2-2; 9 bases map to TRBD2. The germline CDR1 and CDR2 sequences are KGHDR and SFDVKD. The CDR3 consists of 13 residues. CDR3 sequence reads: CATSTLAGQAMIF. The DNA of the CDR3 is TGTGCCACCAGTACCCTAGCGGGACAAGCTATGATTTTT.

The CDR3 sequence: CASSQGELAAYTDTQYF. The DNA of the CDR3 is TGTGCCAGCAGCCAAGGAGAACTAGCGGCGTACACAGATACGCAGTATTTT. The chain carries TRBV3-1 (or the pseudogene TRBV3-2) and TRBJ2-3; 8 bases are a match to TRBD2. The CDR3 totals 17 residues. Germline V CDR1 and CDR2: LGHDT, YNNKEL (reference sequence). The trim removed 1 base at V and 2 bases at J, leaving 8 bases unmatched.

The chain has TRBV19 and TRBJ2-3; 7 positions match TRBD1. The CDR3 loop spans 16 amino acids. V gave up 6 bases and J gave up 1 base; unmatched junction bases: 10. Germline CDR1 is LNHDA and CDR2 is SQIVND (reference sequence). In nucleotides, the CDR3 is TGTGCCAGTAGCCGTACAGGGGCGCCCCGCACAGATACGCAGTATTTT. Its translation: CASSRTGAPRTDTQYF.

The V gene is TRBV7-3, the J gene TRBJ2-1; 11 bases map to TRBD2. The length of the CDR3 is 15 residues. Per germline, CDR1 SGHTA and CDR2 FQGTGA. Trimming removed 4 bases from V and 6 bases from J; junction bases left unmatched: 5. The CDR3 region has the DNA TGTGCCAGCAGCTCTGGACTAGCGGGCTTCAATGAGCAGTTCTTC. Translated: CASSSGLAGFNEQFF.

CDR3 sequence: CASSFSPRTGYEQYF. In DNA, the CDR3 is TGTGCCAGCAGTTTCTCTCCGCGGACAGGCTACGAGCAGTACTTC. J is TRBJ2-7 and V is TRBV27; 7 bases line up with TRBD1. This CDR3 comprises 15 residues. CDR1 MNHEY and CDR2 SMNVEV come from the germline V gene (reference sequence). With 3 bases clipped from V and 3 bases from J, the junction kept 8 bases outside the gene matches.

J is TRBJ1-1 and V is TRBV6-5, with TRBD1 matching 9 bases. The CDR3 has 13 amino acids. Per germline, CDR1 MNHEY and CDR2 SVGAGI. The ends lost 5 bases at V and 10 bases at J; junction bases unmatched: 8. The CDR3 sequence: CASSQNRGRGAFF. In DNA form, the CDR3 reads TGTGCCAGCAGTCAAAACAGGGGGCGCGGAGCTTTCTTT.

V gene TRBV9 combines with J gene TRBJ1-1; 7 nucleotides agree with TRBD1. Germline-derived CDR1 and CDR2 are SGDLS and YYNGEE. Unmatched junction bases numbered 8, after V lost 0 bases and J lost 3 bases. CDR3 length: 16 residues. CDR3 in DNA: TGTGCCAGCAGCGTAGCGAACAGGGGAGTCTACACTGAAGCTTTCTTT. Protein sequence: CASSVANRGVYTEAFF.

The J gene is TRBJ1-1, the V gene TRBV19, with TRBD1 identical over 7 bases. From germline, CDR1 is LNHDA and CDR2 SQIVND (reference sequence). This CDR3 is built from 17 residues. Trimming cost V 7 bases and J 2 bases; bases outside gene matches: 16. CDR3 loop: CASTPSPRGTVNTEAFF. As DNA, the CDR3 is TGTGCCAGTACCCCTTCCCCGAGAGGGACAGTAAACACTGAAGCTTTCTTT.

The CDR3 sequence is CASSGEGGQGNQPQHF. The DNA for the CDR3 is TGTGCCAGCAGCGGGGAAGGGGGCCAAGGGAATCAGCCCCAGCATTTT. The rearrangement joins TRBV2 to TRBJ1-5, with TRBD1 identical over 7 bases. V shed 6 bases, J shed 4 bases, and the junction held 12 bases outside the gene matches. The CDR3 spans 16 residues. The germline gives CDR1 SNHLY, CDR2 FYNNEI.

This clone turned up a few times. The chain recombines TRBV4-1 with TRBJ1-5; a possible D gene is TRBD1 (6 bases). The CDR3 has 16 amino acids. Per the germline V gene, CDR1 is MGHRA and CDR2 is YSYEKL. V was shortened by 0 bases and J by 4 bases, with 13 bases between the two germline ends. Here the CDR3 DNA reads TGCGCCAGCAGCCAAGATGTGGGGGCCCCAAATCAGCCCCAGCATTTT. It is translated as CASSQDVGAPNQPQHF.

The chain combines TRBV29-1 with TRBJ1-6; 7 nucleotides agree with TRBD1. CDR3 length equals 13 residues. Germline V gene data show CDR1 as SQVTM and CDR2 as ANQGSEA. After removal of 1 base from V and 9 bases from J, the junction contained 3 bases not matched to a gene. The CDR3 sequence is CSVEVGGGSPLHF. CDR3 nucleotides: TGCAGCGTTGAAGTAGGGGGCGGTTCACCCCTCCACTTT.

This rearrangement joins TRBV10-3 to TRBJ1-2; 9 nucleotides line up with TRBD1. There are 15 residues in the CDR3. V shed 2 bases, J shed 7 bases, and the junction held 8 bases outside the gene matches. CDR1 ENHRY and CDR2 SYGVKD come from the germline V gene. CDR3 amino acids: CAISETGTGSGGYTF. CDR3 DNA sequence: TGTGCCATCAGTGAGACCGGGACAGGGTCGGGTGGCTACACCTTC.

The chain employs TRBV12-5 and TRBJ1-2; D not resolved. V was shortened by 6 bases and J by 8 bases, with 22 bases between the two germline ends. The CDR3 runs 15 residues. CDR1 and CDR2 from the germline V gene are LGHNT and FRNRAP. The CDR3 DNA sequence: TGTGCTAGTGGACCACCTTTAGCGGGTATTGCCGGCTACACCTTC. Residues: CASGPPLAGIAGYTF.

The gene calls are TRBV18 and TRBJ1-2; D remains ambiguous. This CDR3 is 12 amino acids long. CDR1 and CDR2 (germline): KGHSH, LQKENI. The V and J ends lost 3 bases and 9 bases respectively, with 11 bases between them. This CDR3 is CASSPQQDSYTF. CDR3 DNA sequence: TGTGCCAGCTCACCCCAACAAGACAGCTACACCTTC.

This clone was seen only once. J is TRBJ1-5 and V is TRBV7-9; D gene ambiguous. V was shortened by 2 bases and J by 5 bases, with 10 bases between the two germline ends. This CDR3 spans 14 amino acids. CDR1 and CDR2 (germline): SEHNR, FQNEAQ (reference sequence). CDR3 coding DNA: TGTGCCAGCAGCTTACCAGGCTTAGATCAGCCCCAGCATTTT. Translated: CASSLPGLDQPQHF.

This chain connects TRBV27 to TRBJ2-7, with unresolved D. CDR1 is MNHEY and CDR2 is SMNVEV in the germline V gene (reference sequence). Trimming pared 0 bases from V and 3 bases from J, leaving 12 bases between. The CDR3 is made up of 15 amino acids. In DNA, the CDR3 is TGTGCCAGCAGTTTATCGACTCACAAGAACTACGAGCAGTACTTC. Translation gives CASSLSTHKNYEQYF.

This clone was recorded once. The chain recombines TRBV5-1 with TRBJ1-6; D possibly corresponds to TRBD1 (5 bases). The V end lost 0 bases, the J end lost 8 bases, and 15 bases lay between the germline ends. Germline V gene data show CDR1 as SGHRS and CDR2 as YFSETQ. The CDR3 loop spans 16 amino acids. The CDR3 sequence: CASSLAGSRFDSPLHF. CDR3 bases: TGCGCCAGCAGCTTGGCAGGGTCGAGGTTTGATTCACCCCTCCACTTT. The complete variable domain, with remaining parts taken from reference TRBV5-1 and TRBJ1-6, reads KAGVTQTPRYLIKTRGQQVTLSCSPISGHRSVSWYQQTPGQGLQFLFEYFSETQRNKGNFPGRFSGRQFSNSRSEMNVSTLELGDSALYLCASSLAGSRFDSPLHFGNGTRLTVT.

This chain's CDR3 is CASRFISGNTIYF. The CDR3 bases are TGTGCCAGCAGGTTTATCTCTGGAAACACCATATATTTT. This chain uses TRBV7-2 with TRBJ1-3; D gene uncertain. V was pared by 6 bases and J by 0 bases, with 6 bases between. Germline loops: CDR1 SGHTA, CDR2 FQGNSA. CDR3 length: 13 amino acids.

CDR3 region: CASSKWTEEETQYF. The CDR3 nucleotides read TGTGCCAGCAGCAAATGGACTGAAGAAGAGACCCAGTACTTC. This chain uses TRBV21-1 with TRBJ2-5; the table gives TRBD2 as D, unverified against the DNA. TRBV21-1 is recorded as a pseudogene. The CDR3 covers 14 residues.

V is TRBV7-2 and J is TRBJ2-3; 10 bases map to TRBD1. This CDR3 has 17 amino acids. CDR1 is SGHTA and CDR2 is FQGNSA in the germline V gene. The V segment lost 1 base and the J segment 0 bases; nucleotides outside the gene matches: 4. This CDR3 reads CASSLVWGQGSTDTQYF. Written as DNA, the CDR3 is TGTGCCAGCAGCTTAGTCTGGGGACAGGGGAGCACAGATACGCAGTATTTT.

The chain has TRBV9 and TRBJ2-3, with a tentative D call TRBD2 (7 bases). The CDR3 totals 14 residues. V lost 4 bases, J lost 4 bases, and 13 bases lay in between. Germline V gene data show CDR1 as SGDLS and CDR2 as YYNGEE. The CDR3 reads CASSLGGGSDTQYF. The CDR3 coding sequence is TGTGCCAGCAGCCTGGGGGGGGGCTCAGATACGCAGTATTTT. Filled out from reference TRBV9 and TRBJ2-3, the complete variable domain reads DSGVTQTPKHLITATGQRVTLRCSPRSGDLSVYWYQQSLDQGLQFLIQYYNGEERAKGNILERFSAQQFPDLHSELNLSSLELGDSALYFCASSLGGGSDTQYFGPGTRLTVL.

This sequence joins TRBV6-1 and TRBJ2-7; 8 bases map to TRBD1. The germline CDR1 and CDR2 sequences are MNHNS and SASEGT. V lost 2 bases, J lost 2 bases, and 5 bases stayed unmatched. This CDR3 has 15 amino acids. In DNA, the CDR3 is TGTGCCAGCAGTGAATTCGGCAGGGGGCCCTACGAGCAGTACTTC. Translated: CASSEFGRGPYEQYF.